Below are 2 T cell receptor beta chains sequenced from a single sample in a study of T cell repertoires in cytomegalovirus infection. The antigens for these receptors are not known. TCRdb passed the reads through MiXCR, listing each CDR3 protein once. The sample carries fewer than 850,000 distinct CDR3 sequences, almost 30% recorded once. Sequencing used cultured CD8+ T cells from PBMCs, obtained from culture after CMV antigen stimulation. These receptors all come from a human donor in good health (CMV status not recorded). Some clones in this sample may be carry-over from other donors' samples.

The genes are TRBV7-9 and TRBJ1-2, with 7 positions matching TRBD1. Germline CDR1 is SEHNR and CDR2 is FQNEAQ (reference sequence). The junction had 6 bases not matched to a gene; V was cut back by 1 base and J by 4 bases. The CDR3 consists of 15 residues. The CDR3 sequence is CASSLGTTGVYGYTF. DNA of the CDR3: TGTGCCAGCAGCTTAGGAACCACAGGGGTCTATGGCTACACCTTC.

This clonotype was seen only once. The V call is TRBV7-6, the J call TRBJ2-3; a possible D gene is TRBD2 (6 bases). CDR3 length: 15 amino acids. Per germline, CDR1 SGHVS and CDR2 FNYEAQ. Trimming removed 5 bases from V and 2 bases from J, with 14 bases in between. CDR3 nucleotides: TGTGCCAGCAGCACCGGGGAGGCGGCCACAGATACGCAGTATTTT. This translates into CASSTGEAATDTQYF.